The 22 T cell receptor beta chains given below trace back to one sample, sequenced in a study of OX40 agonist ivuxolimab in advanced cancers. Profiling relied on immunoSEQ multiplex PCR, and the TCRdb table lists in-frame clones only, not all of them. The table records fewer than 85,000 clones, 70% to 90% of them present only once. This specimen was CD4+ or CD8+ T cells sorted from blood, taken in a trial of the OX40 agonist ivuxolimab. These receptors all stem from an adult with an advanced solid tumor such as melanoma, head and neck, liver or kidney cancer.

V gene TRBV7-2 combines with J gene TRBJ2-3, with TRBD2 matching over 8 bases. CDR1 and CDR2 from the germline V gene are SGHTA and FQGNSA. V trimming: 7 bases; J trimming: 2 bases; junction bases outside the gene matches: 8. This CDR3 is 15 amino acids long. CDR3: CASIRRGGTTDTQYF. CDR3 nucleotide sequence: TGTGCCAGCATCCGCCGGGGGGGGACCACAGATACGCAGTATTTT.

This clone was observed a handful of times. This chain joins TRBV6-1 and TRBJ1-6, with a weak D call TRBD1 (6 bases). The CDR3 loop spans 16 amino acids. The germline gives CDR1 MNHNS, CDR2 SASEGT. V was trimmed by 0 bases and J by 9 bases, leaving 15 bases between them. The DNA for the CDR3 is TGTGCCAGCAGTGAAGCCACAGGGTTTGGCGGTTCACCCCTCCACTTT. Encoded protein: CASSEATGFGGSPLHF.

Remarks on this clone: At the DNA level, this CDR3 is encoded by other sequences in the same sample as well. The V gene is TRBV20-1, the J gene TRBJ2-7; possible D gene TRBD2, 5 bases. CDR3 length: 11 residues. The germline V gene has CDR1 DFQATT and CDR2 SNEGSKA (reference sequence). Trimming took 5 bases from V and 3 from J, leaving 8 bases between them. The DNA of the CDR3 is TGCAGTGCTCGAGGAGGCTACGAGCAGTACTTC. It encodes CSARGGYEQYF.

This chain connects TRBV5-1 to TRBJ1-2, with TRBD1 matching 9 bases. Germline V gene sequence: CDR1 SGHRS, CDR2 YFSETQ. This CDR3 comprises 15 residues. The J segment lost 5 bases and the V segment lost 4 bases, leaving 9 bases of the junction unmatched. Here the CDR3 reads CASSPLLDRGYGYTF. The CDR3 region has the DNA TGCGCCAGCAGCCCCCTCCTGGACAGGGGATATGGCTACACCTTC.

The V and J genes are TRBV19 and TRBJ1-5, with D hard to call. V was trimmed by 4 bases and J by 3 bases, leaving 13 bases between them. CDR3 length equals 15 residues. The germline CDR1 and CDR2 sequences are LNHDA and SQIVND (reference sequence). CDR3 nucleotides: TGTGCCAGTAGTACCCAGGACGGCTTCAATCAGCCCCAGCATTTT. Translation: CASSTQDGFNQPQHF.

This clone is a singleton in its sample. The V gene is TRBV4-2, the J gene TRBJ2-7; 12 positions match TRBD2. Germline-derived CDR1 and CDR2 are LGHNA and YNFKEQ. V shed 0 bases, J shed 2 bases, and the junction held 2 bases outside the gene matches. The CDR3 totals 16 residues. The CDR3 loop is CASSQETSGGTYEQYF. CDR3 nucleotide sequence: TGTGCCAGCAGCCAAGAGACTAGCGGGGGAACCTACGAGCAGTACTTC.

The genes are TRBV19 and TRBJ2-2; no clear D. Germline loops: CDR1 LNHDA, CDR2 SQIVND (reference sequence). V shed 4 bases and J shed 0 bases, with 6 bases lying between them. The CDR3 consists of 14 residues. DNA of the CDR3: TGTGCCAGTAGTAGAACAGCGAACACCGGGGAGCTGTTTTTT. Translated, it gives CASSRTANTGELFF.

Comment on this clone: The junction shows a germline mismatch at one end, possibly a read error. The V gene is TRBV6-5, the J gene TRBJ2-7; 12 bases fit TRBD2. CDR1 is MNHEY, CDR2 SVGAGI, per germline. The CDR3 length is 16 residues. The CDR3 region has the DNA TGTGCCAGCAGTTACTTCGGGCTAGCGGGAGGGAGGGGTGTAGACTTC. This encodes CASSYFGLAGGRGVDF.

This chain links TRBV28 with TRBJ1-5; D unclear. Looked up from germline, CDR1 is MDHEN and CDR2 is SYDVKM. There are 14 residues in the CDR3. Trimming removed 4 bases at V and 0 bases at J, with 7 bases between. The CDR3 loop reads CASSYQNSNQPQHF. CDR3 DNA: TGTGCCAGCAGTTATCAGAATAGCAATCAGCCCCAGCATTTT.

CDR3 nucleotides: TGTGCCAGCAGCTTCTACCCAACAGGGGGCGTTCGGTACACCGGGGAGCTGTTTTTT. This codes for CASSFYPTGGVRYTGELFF. This chain joins TRBV7-3 and TRBJ2-2; 9 nucleotides agree with TRBD1. In germline, CDR1 is SGHTA, CDR2 FQGTGA. The ends lost 3 bases at V and 3 bases at J; junction bases unmatched: 14. The CDR3 spans 19 residues.

This sequence joins TRBV5-4 and TRBJ1-1; TRBD1 matches 8 bases. Germline loops: CDR1 SGHNT, CDR2 YYREEE (reference sequence). This CDR3 spans 15 amino acids. The J segment lost 10 bases and the V segment lost 2 bases, leaving 13 bases of the junction unmatched. CDR3 bases: TGTGCCAGCAGCTTAGGGACAGGAGAAACACTGGTAGCTTTCTTT. Residues: CASSLGTGETLVAFF.

V and J are TRBV28 and TRBJ2-3; D possibly corresponds to TRBD1 (5 bases). Trimming left V 4 bases short and J 2 bases short, with 10 bases between. The germline V gene encodes CDR1 MDHEN and CDR2 SYDVKM. This CDR3 is 14 amino acids long. CDR3 DNA sequence: TGTGCCAGCAGTTCACGACAGCACACAGATACGCAGTATTTT. Protein sequence: CASSSRQHTDTQYF.

The rearrangement joins TRBV11-1 to TRBJ2-1; no firm D call. This CDR3 region has 13 residues. Trimming removed 1 base from V and 4 bases from J, with 5 bases in between. The germline V gene has CDR1 SGHAT and CDR2 FQDESV (reference sequence). CDR3 sequence reads: CASSLELYNEQFF. The CDR3 nucleotides are TGTGCCAGCAGCTTAGAACTGTACAATGAGCAGTTCTTC.

The rearrangement uses TRBV21-1 and TRBJ2-5. TRBV21-1 is shown as a pseudogene. The CDR3 spans 17 residues. CDR3 residues: CASSKRPKPGHQETQYF. Here the CDR3 DNA reads TGTGCCAGCAGCAAAAGGCCTAAACCGGGACACCAAGAGACCCAGTACTTC.

The V gene is TRBV27, the J gene TRBJ2-6; D not certain. Trimming shortened V by 1 base and J by 0 bases, and 7 bases separated the two germline ends. The CDR3 consists of 16 residues. CDR1 and CDR2 from the germline V gene are MNHEY and SMNVEV (reference sequence). Written as DNA, the CDR3 is TGTGCCAGCAGTTTATTATTAGACTCTGGGGCCAACGTCCTGACTTTC. It yields the protein CASSLLLDSGANVLTF.

This chain uses TRBV7-2 with TRBJ1-1; D is unresolved. Germline CDR1 and CDR2: SGHTA and FQGNSA. Trimming left V 2 bases short and J 11 bases short, with 9 bases between. The CDR3 is 11 amino acids. CDR3 nucleotide sequence: TGTGCCAGCAGCTTAACGTTTAGGGCTTTCTTT. Its protein product is CASSLTFRAFF. The full variable domain, with the rest looked up from reference TRBV7-2 and TRBJ1-1, is GAGVSQSPSNKVTEKGKDVELRCDPISGHTALYWYRQSLGQGLEFLIYFQGNSAPDKSGLPSDRFSAERTGGSVSTLTIQRTQQEDSAVYLCASSLTFRAFFGQGTRLTVV.

This clone was picked up one time. The chain employs TRBV4-1 and TRBJ1-2, with TRBD1 matching 8 bases. The CDR3 is 13 residues long. Germline V gene data show CDR1 as MGHRA and CDR2 as YSYEKL. V trimming: 3 bases; J trimming: 8 bases; junction bases outside the gene matches: 5. This CDR3 reads CASSHVGQGGYTF. The CDR3 nucleotides read TGCGCCAGCAGCCACGTCGGACAGGGCGGCTACACCTTC.

J is TRBJ1-1 and V is TRBV10-3, with TRBD1 matching over 7 bases. CDR3 length equals 13 residues. Per the germline V gene, CDR1 is ENHRY and CDR2 is SYGVKD. The V and J ends lost 10 bases and 4 bases, in that order; junction bases with no gene match: 9. CDR3 region: CATKTGIGTEAFF. CDR3 sequence (DNA): TGTGCCACAAAGACAGGGATAGGCACTGAAGCTTTCTTT.

V is TRBV5-1 and J is TRBJ2-5; D remains unclear. Per germline, CDR1 SGHRS and CDR2 YFSETQ. There are 14 residues in the CDR3. With 0 bases removed from V and 2 bases from J, the gap between germline ends came to 8 bases. CDR3 sequence reads: CASSLAPVQETQYF. The CDR3 DNA reads as TGCGCCAGCAGCTTGGCCCCCGTACAAGAGACCCAGTACTTC.

This chain joins TRBV7-2 and TRBJ2-7; 9 nucleotides match TRBD1. Germline assignment: CDR1 SGHTA and CDR2 FQGNSA. Losses at the gene ends were 5 bases for V and 6 bases for J; bases not matched to a gene: 2. The CDR3 has 12 amino acids. CDR3 protein: CASSGTGREQYF. The CDR3 DNA reads as TGTGCCAGCAGCGGGACAGGGCGCGAGCAGTACTTC.

The chain combines TRBV12-5 with TRBJ1-4; tentative D call: TRBD1 (6 bases). The V and J ends lost 3 bases and 5 bases respectively, with 16 bases between them. Germline lookup yields CDR1 LGHNT and CDR2 FRNRAP. This CDR3 is built from 16 residues. CDR3 in DNA: TGTGCTAGTGGTTTCAGGCCCAGGGGTTTGAATGAAAAACTGTTTTTT. Translated, it gives CASGFRPRGLNEKLFF. The full variable domain, rest sourced from reference TRBV12-5 and TRBJ1-4, is DARVTQTPRHKVTEMGQEVTMRCQPILGHNTVFWYRQTMMQGLELLAYFRNRAPLDDSGMPKDRFSAEMPDATLATLKIQPSEPRDSAVYFCASGFRPRGLNEKLFFGSGTQLSVL.

The DNA for the CDR3 is TGTGCCAGCAGTTCCACGCCGGGAAACACCATATATTTT. It encodes CASSSTPGNTIYF. The chain recombines TRBV9 with TRBJ1-3, with D unresolved. The CDR3 is made up of 13 amino acids. Germline V gene lookup returns CDR1 SGDLS and CDR2 YYNGEE. The V end lost 5 bases, the J end lost 4 bases, and 10 bases lay between the germline ends. Combining the CDR3 with reference TRBV9 and TRBJ1-3 gives the whole variable domain DSGVTQTPKHLITATGQRVTLRCSPRSGDLSVYWYQQSLDQGLQFLIQYYNGEERAKGNILERFSAQQFPDLHSELNLSSLELGDSALYFCASSSTPGNTIYFGEGSWLTVV.